The 22 T cell receptor beta chains below were found in one sample sequenced in a study of early T cells in non-severe SARS-CoV-2 infection. TCRdb independently ran MiXCR on the 5' RACE reads; one entry per CDR3 protein. The table lists tens of thousands of distinct CDR3 sequences, approximately 10% of them singletons. Sequenced input: whole blood. The receptors come from an adult who was a healthcare worker with PCR-confirmed SARS-CoV-2 infection or an uninfected control (not recorded which).

Ten or more counts support this clonotype. This rearrangement joins TRBV28 to TRBJ1-4; D unclear. The CDR3 is made up of 13 amino acids. V shed 10 bases and J shed 3 bases, with 12 bases lying between them. Looked up from germline, CDR1 is MDHEN and CDR2 is SYDVKM. The CDR3: CAISTPANEKLFF. CDR3 DNA: TGTGCCATCTCGACGCCAGCTAATGAAAAACTGTTTTTT.

The CDR3 reads CASSLTKDTQYF. CDR3 nucleotide sequence: TGTGCCAGCAGCTTAACGAAGGATACGCAGTATTTT. The chain recombines TRBV7-2 with TRBJ2-3, with D unclear. Germline CDR1 is SGHTA and CDR2 is FQGNSA. V was pared by 2 bases and J by 6 bases, with 6 bases between. The CDR3 is 12 residues long.

Only a few counts were recorded for this clonotype. The chain couples TRBV2 to TRBJ1-1, with D possibly matching TRBD1 (6 bases). The V gene's germline CDR1 is SNHLY and CDR2 FYNNEI. This CDR3 contains 14 residues. Trimming took 7 bases from V and 1 from J, leaving 13 bases between them. The CDR3 loop reads CASNFRGANTEAFF. CDR3 nucleotides: TGTGCCAGCAACTTCAGGGGTGCGAACACTGAAGCTTTCTTT.

The J gene is TRBJ2-2, the V gene TRBV4-3; D possibly corresponds to TRBD2 (5 bases). In germline, CDR1 is LGHNA, CDR2 YSLEER. Trimming took off 0 bases at V and 7 bases at J, with 6 bases between the two ends. CDR3 length: 13 amino acids. The CDR3 here is CASSQEEDGELFF. In nucleotides, the CDR3 is TGCGCCAGCAGCCAAGAGGAGGACGGGGAGCTGTTTTTT.

About this clonotype itself: Relative to the germline gene, one junction end is altered; a read error may explain this. The chain has TRBV29-1 and TRBJ2-5, with unresolved D. Germline CDR1 SQVTM, CDR2 ANQGSEA. The CDR3 sequence is 8 residues long. CDR3 amino acids: CSVDGLSF. The CDR3 DNA reads as TGCAGCGTTGACGGGCTAAGCTTC.

CDR3 nucleotide sequence: TGTGCCAGCAGCCAAGGAGGTAAGGGGGCGAGCTCCTACAATGAGCAGTTCTTC. This sequence encodes CASSQGGKGASSYNEQFF. The chain links TRBV3-1 to TRBJ2-1; TRBD1 aligns across 7 bases. The CDR3 runs to 18 residues. After removal of 1 base from V and 0 bases from J, the junction contained 9 bases not matched to a gene. Germline V gene data show CDR1 as LGHDT and CDR2 as YNNKEL (reference sequence).

At least ten counts were recorded for this clonotype. The J gene is TRBJ2-7, the V gene TRBV28; D gene unclear. Looked up from germline, CDR1 is MDHEN and CDR2 is SYDVKM. This CDR3 has 11 amino acids. V dropped 5 bases and J dropped 2 bases, with 4 bases sitting between them. The CDR3 DNA sequence: TGTGCCAGCAGTGCGCCCTACGAGCAGTACTTC. It translates to CASSAPYEQYF.

The chain employs TRBV11-2 and TRBJ2-1; 12 positions match TRBD2. The germline V gene has CDR1 SGHAT and CDR2 FQNNGV. CDR3 size: 15 residues. V lost 5 bases to trimming and J lost 7 bases; unmatched junction nucleotides: 6. Here the CDR3 DNA reads TGTGCCAGCAGCCTGGGGCTAGCGGGGGGGAATGAGCAGTTCTTC. This sequence encodes CASSLGLAGGNEQFF.

This clonotype was picked up a small number of times. This chain links TRBV4-1 with TRBJ2-7; D possibly corresponds to TRBD1 (6 bases). Trimming stripped 4 bases from V and 4 bases from J, with 14 bases between. The CDR3 totals 14 residues. Germline loops: CDR1 MGHRA, CDR2 YSYEKL. CDR3 protein: CASSLLTGRYEQYF. The CDR3 region has the DNA TGCGCCAGCAGCCTCCTAACAGGGCGGTACGAGCAGTACTTC.

Many counts were recorded for this clonotype. The chain uses TRBV7-9 and TRBJ2-3; D is possibly TRBD1 (6 bases). The germline V gene encodes CDR1 SEHNR and CDR2 FQNEAQ (reference sequence). Trimming left V 6 bases short and J 6 bases short, with 10 bases between. This CDR3 is 12 amino acids long. CDR3 in DNA: TGTGCCAGCAGTCTACAGGGTGATACGCAGTATTTT. This codes for CASSLQGDTQYF.

Only a few counts were recorded for this clonotype. The chain recombines TRBV9 with TRBJ2-1, with 7 bases fitting TRBD2. The ends lost 7 bases at V and 2 bases at J; junction bases unmatched: 6. The CDR3 has 14 amino acids. Germline lookup yields CDR1 SGDLS and CDR2 YYNGEE. Written as DNA, the CDR3 is TGTGCCAGCGCTATGAGCGGGGCCTACAATGAGCAGTTCTTC. Translation: CASAMSGAYNEQFF.

This clonotype was seen ten or more times. This chain joins TRBV4-1 and TRBJ2-5; possible D gene TRBD2, 5 bases. The V end lost 1 base, the J end lost 7 bases, and 10 bases lay between the germline ends. The CDR3 covers 13 residues. CDR1 is MGHRA and CDR2 is YSYEKL in the germline V gene. The CDR3, as DNA: TGCGCCAGCAGCCAAGGGGTAGGAGGGACCCAGTACTTC. This gives the protein CASSQGVGGTQYF.

This clonotype appeared many times. The V call is TRBV12-3 or TRBV12-4, the J call TRBJ2-5; tentative D call: TRBD2 (7 bases). V lost 7 bases and J 5 bases, leaving 20 bases between the germline ends. The CDR3 totals 15 residues. Here the CDR3 DNA reads TGTGCCAGCAATCCAGGAACGGGGGGCGGGGAGACCCAGTACTTC. This encodes CASNPGTGGGETQYF.

This chain links TRBV4-1 with TRBJ2-3; 13 nucleotides line up with TRBD2. The CDR3 has 16 residues. Trimming removed 1 base from V and 4 bases from J; junction bases left unmatched: 2. From germline, CDR1 is MGHRA and CDR2 YSYEKL. CDR3 residues: CASSQVTSGGADTQYF. DNA for the CDR3: TGCGCCAGCAGCCAAGTTACTAGCGGGGGGGCAGATACGCAGTATTTT.

The chain uses TRBV7-2 and TRBJ2-2; D is uncertain. Trimming pared 0 bases from V and 0 bases from J, leaving 8 bases between. Germline assignment: CDR1 SGHTA and CDR2 FQGNSA. This CDR3 is 16 amino acids long. The CDR3 here is CASSLASSPNTGELFF. The CDR3 DNA sequence: TGTGCCAGCAGCTTAGCCTCTAGTCCGAACACCGGGGAGCTGTTTTTT. Combining the CDR3 with reference TRBV7-2 and TRBJ2-2 gives the whole variable domain GAGVSQSPSNKVTEKGKDVELRCDPISGHTALYWYRQSLGQGLEFLIYFQGNSAPDKSGLPSDRFSAERTGGSVSTLTIQRTQQEDSAVYLCASSLASSPNTGELFFGEGSRLTVL.

This clonotype was recorded at least ten times. This chain uses TRBV11-2 with TRBJ2-5, with 8 bases identical to TRBD2. The CDR3 is 14 amino acids. J was trimmed by 4 bases and V by 3 bases; bases with no gene match: 4. CDR1 and CDR2 (germline): SGHAT, FQNNGV. The DNA for the CDR3 is TGTGCCAGCAGCTTCGACCGGGGGGGAGAGACCCAGTACTTC. Encoded protein: CASSFDRGGETQYF.

The chain is built from TRBV2 and TRBJ1-5; no firm D call. Germline V lookup: CDR1 SNHLY, CDR2 FYNNEI. The germline V and J ends were trimmed by 7 bases and 0 bases, with 16 bases remaining between them. The CDR3 has 16 residues. The CDR3 loop reads CASNGKSDYSNQPQHF. CDR3 coding DNA: TGTGCCAGCAACGGGAAATCGGACTATAGCAATCAGCCCCAGCATTTT.

This clonotype was seen repeatedly, ten times or more. The chain combines TRBV10-3 with TRBJ2-2; the D is unclear. There are 15 residues in the CDR3. V lost 0 bases, J lost 0 bases, and 5 bases lay in between. Germline CDR1 and CDR2: ENHRY and SYGVKD. This CDR3 is CAISESQSNTGELFF. The CDR3 DNA follows: TGTGCCATCAGTGAGTCACAGTCGAACACCGGGGAGCTGTTTTTT.

Turning to this clonotype: This sequence may be a read error, since a much larger clone differs from it by one base. This rearrangement joins TRBV4-1 to TRBJ2-6; no clear D gene. The CDR3 is 18 residues long. The germline gives CDR1 MGHRA, CDR2 YSYEKL. Written as DNA, the CDR3 is TGCGCCAACAGCCAAGTGTCATGGGTGCTCTCTGGGGCCAACGTCCTGACTTTC. Its protein product is CANSQVSWVLSGANVLTF.

V and J are TRBV7-9 and TRBJ2-1, with TRBD1 matching 7 bases. Trimming at V came to 5 bases and at J to 7 bases, leaving 11 bases not matched to a gene. Germline CDR1 is SEHNR and CDR2 is FQNEAQ (reference sequence). CDR3 length equals 15 residues. The CDR3 DNA reads as TGTGCCAGCAGCGAACTCTGGACAGGCCGGAATGAGCAGTTCTTC. It is translated as CASSELWTGRNEQFF.

This clonotype has ten or more counts. This chain joins TRBV7-2 and TRBJ2-1; D possibly corresponds to TRBD1 (6 bases). The length of the CDR3 is 16 residues. CDR1 is SGHTA and CDR2 is FQGNSA in the germline V gene. The germline V and J ends were trimmed by 5 bases and 4 bases, with 18 bases remaining between them. CDR3 sequence (DNA): TGTGCCAGCAGCCCCAACCTTAGGGGGAATTACAATGAGCAGTTCTTC. Amino acids: CASSPNLRGNYNEQFF. The entire variable domain, with the rest obtained from reference TRBV7-2 and TRBJ2-1, is as follows: GAGVSQSPSNKVTEKGKDVELRCDPISGHTALYWYRQSLGQGLEFLIYFQGNSAPDKSGLPSDRFSAERTGGSVSTLTIQRTQQEDSAVYLCASSPNLRGNYNEQFFGPGTRLTVL.

In its sample, this clonotype was seen many times. The genes are TRBV28 and TRBJ1-2; possibly TRBD1 for D (6 bases). Germline CDR1 and CDR2: MDHEN and SYDVKM. V gave up 4 bases and J gave up 8 bases, with 14 bases separating them. The CDR3 totals 13 residues. The DNA for the CDR3 is TGTGCCAGCAGTTCGCCAGGGGCCGGCGGCTACACCTTC. Its translation is CASSSPGAGGYTF.